A single sample gave rise to the 10 T cell receptor beta chains below, sequenced in a study of blood T cell repertoires in COVID-19 (TCRdb year 2020). Library construction relied on the immunoSEQ multiplex PCR assay. TCRdb provides this immuneACCESS table in a form limited to in-frame rearrangements. Some clones are lacking; in checked studies, under half of them reflect an unresolved V gene, and why the rest are absent is not known. In all, the sample holds approximately 130,000 clones, and around 77% of those were seen once. The ten largest clones take up roughly 8.6% of the sample. The sequencing input was peripheral blood. The receptors were sampled from a human donor in a cohort sampled during active COVID-19.

CDR3 loop: CASSLTAYNEQFF. The CDR3 region has the DNA TGTGCCAGCAGCTTAACTGCCTACAATGAGCAGTTCTTC. The V and J genes are TRBV9 and TRBJ2-1; D unresolved. Per germline, CDR1 SGDLS and CDR2 YYNGEE. With 4 bases removed from V and 2 bases from J, the gap between germline ends came to 7 bases. The CDR3 covers 13 residues.

The V call is TRBV5-1, the J call TRBJ2-7; 8 nucleotides match TRBD2. Germline V lookup: CDR1 SGHRS, CDR2 YFSETQ. The CDR3 is 15 amino acids. The junction had 5 bases not matched to a gene; V was cut back by 3 bases and J by 0 bases. In nucleotides, the CDR3 is TGCGCCAGCAGCTCCCCCGGGACTAGCTCCTACGAGCAGTACTTC. It is translated as CASSSPGTSSYEQYF.

This clone was detected only a few times. This chain uses TRBV4-1 with TRBJ1-1; D might be TRBD1 (5 bases). The germline CDR1 and CDR2 sequences are MGHRA and YSYEKL. Trimming shortened V by 4 bases and J by 5 bases, and 8 bases separated the two germline ends. CDR3 length: 12 residues. For the CDR3, the DNA is TGCGCCAGCAGCCCCGGGGGTACTGAAGCTTTCTTT. This gives the protein CASSPGGTEAFF.

V usage is TRBV2 and J usage is TRBJ1-1; D uncertain. Germline loops: CDR1 SNHLY, CDR2 FYNNEI. This CDR3 is 13 amino acids long. V was shortened by 6 bases and J by 4 bases, with 12 bases between the two germline ends. The CDR3 DNA is TGTGCCAGCAGGGTCTCGGGAGGCACTGAAGCTTTCTTT. Protein product: CASRVSGGTEAFF.

The V and J genes are TRBV5-1 and TRBJ1-1; unclear D gene. The CDR3 totals 11 residues. V was shortened by 3 bases and J by 7 bases, with 7 bases between the two germline ends. Germline assignment: CDR1 SGHRS and CDR2 YFSETQ. CDR3 amino acids: CASSSYYEAFF. The CDR3 DNA follows: TGCGCCAGCAGCTCGTACTATGAAGCTTTCTTT.

The chain has TRBV9 and TRBJ1-3, with a possible D match to TRBD1 (5 bases). Germline lookup yields CDR1 SGDLS and CDR2 YYNGEE. The CDR3 contains 13 residues. Trimming pared 10 bases from V and 2 bases from J, leaving 13 bases between. As DNA, the CDR3 is TGTGCCTCGGGGGGTGGGACTGGAAACACCATATATTTT. Amino acid sequence: CASGGGTGNTIYF. The whole variable domain, remainder taken from reference TRBV9 and TRBJ1-3, is DSGVTQTPKHLITATGQRVTLRCSPRSGDLSVYWYQQSLDQGLQFLIQYYNGEERAKGNILERFSAQQFPDLHSELNLSSLELGDSALYFCASGGGTGNTIYFGEGSWLTVV.

The V gene is TRBV12-3 or TRBV12-4, the J gene TRBJ1-5; 9 nucleotides line up with TRBD1. The CDR3 sequence is 13 residues long. V trimming: 7 bases; J trimming: 7 bases; junction bases outside the gene matches: 5. This CDR3 reads CASKQGARQPQHF. The CDR3 coding sequence is TGTGCCAGCAAACAGGGGGCTAGACAGCCCCAGCATTTT.

This clone occurred a few times. The CDR3, as DNA: TGTGCCAGCAGCACCGGGACAGCCGAGCAGTACTTC. Translation: CASSTGTAEQYF. The chain recombines TRBV5-4 with TRBJ2-7, with 7 bases that match TRBD1. Per germline, CDR1 SGHNT and CDR2 YYREEE (reference sequence). The CDR3 covers 12 residues. Unmatched junction bases numbered 4, after V lost 4 bases and J lost 6 bases.

The chain carries TRBV7-9 and TRBJ1-2, with D perhaps TRBD2 (6 bases). The DNA end lines up better with TRBJ2-6; the J call may be wrong. The CDR3 loop spans 13 amino acids. Germline V gene sequence: CDR1 SEHNR, CDR2 FQNEAQ (reference sequence). The CDR3 DNA follows: TGTGCCAGCAGCCTCTCGGGGGAAAGAGTCCTGACTTTC. It translates to CASSLSGERVLTF.

CDR3 protein: CASSTGTGAYNEQFF. The CDR3 DNA sequence: TGTGCCAGCAGCACGGGGACAGGGGCCTACAATGAGCAGTTCTTC. The chain has TRBV7-6 and TRBJ2-1; 10 nucleotides match TRBD1. The V and J ends lost 5 bases and 2 bases, in that order; junction bases with no gene match: 3. The CDR3 runs to 15 residues. CDR1 is SGHVS, CDR2 FNYEAQ, per germline.